This T cell receptor beta chain was sequenced for a study of cytomegalovirus exposure and HLA in healthy donors. In the study overall: Assignment to the Caucasian-associated ancestry cluster applied to over 70% of the 350 to 500 genotyped donors.

This clone was observed a single time. Its antigen is not identified. Amplification used 60 Vbeta primers and 13 Jbeta primers. Clones were read by immunoSEQ multiplex PCR, and TCRdb kept only the in-frame ones, dropping some. The sample lists over 150,000 clones, 60% to 85% occurring once. The germline gives CDR1 SGHDN, CDR2 FVKESK. The CDR3 is made up of 16 amino acids. V was pared by 5 bases and J by 0 bases, with 6 bases of the junction left unmatched. The study, taken as a whole, reports: Reports indicated that the classifier achieved high specificity and sensitivity in diagnosing cytomegalovirus status.

Sequencing used PBMCs. This clonotype was sampled from a young man in good health and CMV-seropositive. The chain recombines TRBV14 with TRBJ2-1; TRBD2 matches at 8 bases. The CDR3: CASSKTGGSSYNEQFF. Written as DNA, the CDR3 is TGTGCCAGCAGCAAGACGGGGGGGAGCTCCTACAATGAGCAGTTCTTC.